The 24 T cell receptor beta chains given below trace back to one sample, sequenced in a study of cytomegalovirus exposure and HLA in healthy donors. Here immunoSEQ multiplex PCR was the method, and the copy in TCRdb shows in-frame clones only, minus some. This table holds about 220,000 clones, over 80% found once. Sequences were obtained from PBMCs. Receptors were obtained from a woman aged 25 to 45 in good health and CMV-seropositive.

V and J are TRBV27 and TRBJ2-7; no reliable D call. The CDR3 is 13 amino acids. Trimming removed 2 bases from V and 4 bases from J, with 9 bases in between. CDR1 MNHEY and CDR2 SMNVEV come from the germline V gene (reference sequence). CDR3 coding DNA: TGTGCCAGCAGTTTACGTTCCGGGTACGAGCAGTACTTC. Its protein is CASSLRSGYEQYF.

The chain has TRBV27 and TRBJ2-7; maybe TRBD2 (5 bases). The V end was cut by 0 bases, the J end by 4 bases, with 16 bases between. This CDR3 has 16 residues. Germline V gene lookup returns CDR1 MNHEY and CDR2 SMNVEV (reference sequence). The CDR3 DNA follows: TGTGCCAGCAGTTTATCGATACGGGAAGTAGGATACGAGCAGTACTTC. Translated, it gives CASSLSIREVGYEQYF.

This clone came up once. The V and J genes are TRBV29-1 and TRBJ2-6; no clear D gene. V lost 0 bases to trimming and J lost 0 bases, with 9 bases between them. This CDR3 spans 16 amino acids. Germline CDR1 is SQVTM and CDR2 is ANQGSEA. CDR3 protein: CSVEEATISGANVLTF. For the CDR3, the DNA is TGCAGCGTTGAAGAGGCCACGATCTCTGGGGCCAACGTCCTGACTTTC.

The gene calls are TRBV6-5 and TRBJ2-2; D not resolved. V shed 0 bases and J shed 8 bases, with 7 bases lying between them. The CDR3 spans 13 residues. Germline CDR1 MNHEY, CDR2 SVGAGI. The CDR3 sequence: CASSYSETGELFF. In nucleotides, the CDR3 is TGTGCCAGCAGTTACTCAGAAACGGGGGAGCTGTTTTTT.

The chain has TRBV2 and TRBJ2-7; D is undetermined. V was trimmed by 8 bases and J by 0 bases, leaving 5 bases between them. CDR3 length: 11 amino acids. Germline CDR1 reads SNHLY; CDR2 reads FYNNEI. The CDR3 DNA follows: TGTGCCAGCCGGTACTCCTACGAGCAGTACTTC. The encoded protein is CASRYSYEQYF.

The chain couples TRBV7-2 to TRBJ2-7, with TRBD2 as a possible D gene (7 bases). The CDR3 extends over 14 amino acids. Germline V CDR1 and CDR2: SGHTA, FQGNSA. V lost 5 bases and J lost 3, with 14 bases in between. The CDR3 is CASSPRGADYEQYF. CDR3 in DNA: TGTGCCAGCAGCCCCCGGGGGGCCGACTACGAGCAGTACTTC. The entire variable domain, with the rest obtained from reference TRBV7-2 and TRBJ2-7, is as follows: GAGVSQSPSNKVTEKGKDVELRCDPISGHTALYWYRQSLGQGLEFLIYFQGNSAPDKSGLPSDRFSAERTGGSVSTLTIQRTQQEDSAVYLCASSPRGADYEQYFGPGTRLTVT.

This clone was detected a few times. V is TRBV7-9 and J is TRBJ1-1; D possibly corresponds to TRBD1 (5 bases). From germline, CDR1 is SEHNR and CDR2 FQNEAQ (reference sequence). Trimming took off 4 bases at V and 8 bases at J, with 11 bases between the two ends. The length of the CDR3 is 12 residues. The CDR3: CASSSTGTEAFF. CDR3 bases: TGTGCCAGCAGCTCAACCGGGACCGAAGCTTTCTTT.

The CDR3 sequence: CSARSGSSLFF. In nucleotides, the CDR3 is TGCAGTGCTAGATCCGGGAGCAGCTTGTTCTTC. The chain carries TRBV20-1 and TRBJ2-1; possible D gene TRBD2, 6 bases. This CDR3 is 11 amino acids long. CDR1 is DFQATT and CDR2 is SNEGSKA in the germline V gene (reference sequence). Trimming stripped 2 bases from V and 15 bases from J, with 14 bases between.

The CDR3: CASSLHRGVDEQYF. The DNA for the CDR3 is TGTGCCAGCAGCCTACACAGGGGGGTCGACGAGCAGTACTTC. This chain connects TRBV5-5 to TRBJ2-7; 8 bases are a match to TRBD1. CDR1 is SGHKS and CDR2 is YYEKEE in the germline V gene (reference sequence). The CDR3 is made up of 14 amino acids. With V trimmed by 4 bases and J by 5 bases, 8 bases remained unmatched.

CDR3 amino acids: CASSSLMTIEANTEAFF. In DNA form, the CDR3 reads TGTGCCAGCAGCTCACTAATGACGATTGAGGCGAACACTGAAGCTTTCTTT. This chain links TRBV7-3 with TRBJ1-1; D gene uncertain. Trimming removed 4 bases at V and 1 base at J, with 19 bases between. The germline V gene has CDR1 SGHTA and CDR2 FQGTGA. The CDR3 is 17 residues long.

The chain combines TRBV15 with TRBJ1-2; the D is unclear. CDR3 length equals 15 residues. Per the germline V gene, CDR1 is LNHNV and CDR2 is YYDKDF (reference sequence). Trimming removed 0 bases at V and 0 bases at J, with 8 bases between. The CDR3 bases are TGTGCCACCAGCAGAGAAGGTGGTTCTAACTATGGCTACACCTTC. It is translated as CATSREGGSNYGYTF.

This clone was recorded once. This chain connects TRBV4-3 to TRBJ1-5; D gene uncertain. This CDR3 has 14 residues. CDR1 and CDR2 (germline): LGHNA, YSLEER. Between the trimmed V and J ends, which lost 1 base and 5 bases, there was a span of 9 bases. In nucleotides, the CDR3 is TGCGCCAGCAGCCAAGTGCATGGGGATCAGCCCCAGCATTTT. It encodes CASSQVHGDQPQHF.

The chain combines TRBV30 with TRBJ2-1, with 9 bases identical to TRBD2. Per germline, CDR1 GTSNPN and CDR2 SVGIG (reference sequence). This CDR3 has 16 residues. V dropped 2 bases and J dropped 5; count of bases not matched to a gene: 10. CDR3 nucleotide sequence: TGTGCCTGGAGTAAACGCCCGGGACTAGCTGACAATGAGCAGTTCTTC. Translated, it gives CAWSKRPGLADNEQFF.

The V call is TRBV9, the J call TRBJ2-7, with 9 bases matching TRBD2. The CDR3 totals 16 residues. The V segment lost 0 bases and the J segment 3 bases; nucleotides outside the gene matches: 7. CDR1 and CDR2 from the germline V gene are SGDLS and YYNGEE. Written as DNA, the CDR3 is TGTGCCAGCAGCGTAGGTGGGGCTAGCGGGATCTACGAGCAGTACTTC. This encodes CASSVGGASGIYEQYF.

The genes are TRBV27 and TRBJ2-5; D may be TRBD2 (5 bases). V gave up 3 bases and J gave up 2 bases, with 7 bases separating them. Germline V gene lookup returns CDR1 MNHEY and CDR2 SMNVEV (reference sequence). The CDR3 is 13 residues long. CDR3 in amino acids: CASSFEGQETQYF. In DNA form, the CDR3 reads TGTGCCAGCAGTTTTGAGGGACAAGAGACCCAGTACTTC.

The V gene is TRBV6-5, the J gene TRBJ2-1; 8 nucleotides match TRBD2. V lost 5 bases and J lost 4; bases outside the gene matches: 7. The length of the CDR3 is 15 residues. Germline-derived CDR1 and CDR2 are MNHEY and SVGAGI. The CDR3 nucleotides are TGTGCCAGCAGTCTCGGGAGGGCCGGATACAATGAGCAGTTCTTC. Protein product: CASSLGRAGYNEQFF.

V gene TRBV11-3 combines with J gene TRBJ2-2; 9 positions agree with TRBD2. V shed 4 bases and J 6 bases; nucleotides not matched to a gene: 6. CDR3 size: 15 residues. The V gene's germline CDR1 is SGHNT and CDR2 YENEEA. The DNA for the CDR3 is TGTGCCAGCAGCTCTAGCGGGGCCTGGGCCGGGGAGCTGTTTTTT. Encoded protein: CASSSSGAWAGELFF.

There are a few counts of this clone. CDR3 bases: TGTGCCTGCAAAAGGGTCAACACTGAAGCTTTCTTT. Translated: CACKRVNTEAFF. The genes are TRBV30 and TRBJ1-1; the D is unclear. Germline V gene data show CDR1 as GTSNPN and CDR2 as SVGIG (reference sequence). The CDR3 contains 12 residues. Trimming shortened V by 6 bases and J by 2 bases, and 10 bases separated the two germline ends.

This clone showed up just once. Other nucleotide sequences in the sample specify the same CDR3. V is TRBV4-3 and J is TRBJ1-1; unclear D gene. There are 13 residues in the CDR3. Germline CDR1 LGHNA, CDR2 YSLEER. V was trimmed by 0 bases and J by 4 bases, leaving 6 bases between them. Here the CDR3 DNA reads TGCGCCAGCAGCCAAGATGGGAGCACTGAAGCTTTCTTT. It is translated as CASSQDGSTEAFF.

As DNA, the CDR3 is TGTGCCAGCAGCTCACCGGGAGCAGACCCTCTCACCTACAATGAGCAGTTCTTC. Residues: CASSSPGADPLTYNEQFF. The genes are TRBV11-3 and TRBJ2-1; weak D call: TRBD2 (6 bases). CDR3 length: 18 residues. V was clipped by 4 bases and J by 2 bases, with 21 bases between them. In germline, CDR1 is SGHNT, CDR2 YENEEA.

The genes are TRBV6-5 and TRBJ2-7; unclear D gene. The length of the CDR3 is 13 residues. The germline CDR1 and CDR2 sequences are MNHEY and SVGAGI. V was pared by 2 bases and J by 3 bases, with 8 bases between. The CDR3, as DNA: TGTGCCAGCAGTTACGGAAACAGCTACGAGCAGTACTTC. Translating it yields CASSYGNSYEQYF.

DNA of the CDR3: TGTGCCAGCACAGTAGCGGGAGATCACTACGAGCAGTACTTC. Translation: CASTVAGDHYEQYF. The chain has TRBV6-6 and TRBJ2-7; the match to TRBD2 covers 9 bases. This CDR3 region has 14 residues. The junction had 7 bases not matched to a gene; V was cut back by 7 bases and J by 3 bases. Germline CDR1 reads MNHNY; CDR2 reads SVGAGI (reference sequence).

The chain employs TRBV27 and TRBJ2-5; 7 bases match TRBD2. The germline gives CDR1 MNHEY, CDR2 SMNVEV (reference sequence). This CDR3 has 16 amino acids. The junction had 8 bases not matched to a gene; V was cut back by 2 bases and J by 2 bases. As DNA, the CDR3 is TGTGCCAGCAGTTTACTGGCGGGAGACGTTCAAGAGACCCAGTACTTC. It encodes CASSLLAGDVQETQYF.

The chain joins TRBV6-1 to TRBJ2-7, with D uncertain. CDR1 and CDR2 (germline): MNHNS, SASEGT. The ends were cut back, 2 bases at V and 1 base at J, with 9 bases in the middle. This CDR3 has 14 residues. The CDR3 nucleotides read TGTGCCAGCAGTGAATCCCCACAATCCTACGAGCAGTACTTC. Residues: CASSESPQSYEQYF.